The clone carrying this TCR beta chain was seen just once. This specimen belongs to a study of blood T cells in healthy people across ages. Primers used in a second PCR of roughly 6 to 11 cycles were a sample-barcoded 5' primer and a J-beta primer mix. One entry per CDR3 protein, called by TCRdb with MiXCR from the 5' RACE reads. The table records around 2 million distinct CDR3 sequences, about two fifths of them present only once. CDR1 and CDR2 (germline): MDHEN, SYDVKM. This CDR3 spans 16 amino acids. Trimming pared 6 bases from V and 13 bases from J, leaving 28 bases between. The receptor's source is a human donor in good health. This rearrangement joins TRBV28 to TRBJ2-1; D possibly matches TRBD1 or TRBD2 (5 bases each). The material sequenced was blood. CDR3 nucleotides: TGTGCCAGCAGGGGAGCCGGGACGCCAACTCGAGAGACCCAGTTCTTC. It codes for CASRGAGTPTRETQFF.